This T cell receptor (beta chain) was observed in a study of control samples from healthy donors and cancer patients. Trimming removed 6 bases from V and 6 bases from J, with 14 bases in between. The CDR3 runs to 13 residues. Germline V gives CDR1 SNHLY, CDR2 FYNNEI. Sequencing used immunoSEQ multiplex PCR; TCRdb keeps in-frame clones, though not all of them. The sample holds 200,000 or so clones, around 90% seen once. The specimen sequenced was blood. The chain combines TRBV2 with TRBJ1-2; D unclear. The sequence derives from a man aged 25 to 40 in good health. CDR3 bases: TGTGCCAGCAGATTGGACCTCCTCGATGGCTACACCTTC. This sequence encodes CASRLDLLDGYTF.